The clone carrying this TCR beta chain was observed many times. Then a second PCR, running about 7 to 11 cycles, was carried out with a sample-barcoded 5' primer and a J-beta primer mix. With 12 random nucleotides, a template-switch adaptor tagged each individual cDNA molecule. Individual samples furnished no less than 2.5 million CDR3-containing paired-end reads apiece. MiXCR, applied by TCRdb to the 5' RACE reads, yields one record per CDR3 protein. In the table there are roughly 680,000 distinct CDR3 sequences, 45% to 60% of which are singletons. These data originate in a study of blood T cells in healthy people across ages. Germline V gives CDR1 SQVTM, CDR2 ANQGSEA. Trimming pared 6 bases from V and 5 bases from J, leaving 13 bases between. The CDR3 runs 12 residues. Healthy Caucasians from Russia aged roughly 6 to 90 served as donors.

The V gene is TRBV29-1, the J gene TRBJ2-5; D unresolved. This receptor was taken from a woman older than 75 in good health. Sample: blood. This CDR3 is CSVEKGRETQYF. CDR3 sequence (DNA): TGCAGCGTGGAGAAGGGTAGGGAGACCCAGTACTTC.